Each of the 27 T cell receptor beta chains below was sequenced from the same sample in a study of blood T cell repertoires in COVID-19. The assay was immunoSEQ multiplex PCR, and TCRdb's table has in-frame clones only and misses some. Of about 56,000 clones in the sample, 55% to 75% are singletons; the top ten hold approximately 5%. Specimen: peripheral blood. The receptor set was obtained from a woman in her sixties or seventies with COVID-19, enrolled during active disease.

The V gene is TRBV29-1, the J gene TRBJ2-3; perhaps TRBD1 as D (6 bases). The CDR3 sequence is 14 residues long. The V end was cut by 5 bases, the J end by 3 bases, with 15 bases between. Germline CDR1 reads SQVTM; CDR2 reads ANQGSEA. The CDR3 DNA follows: TGCAGCGTTCCCGGACAGCTTTTAACAGATACGCAGTATTTT. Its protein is CSVPGQLLTDTQYF.

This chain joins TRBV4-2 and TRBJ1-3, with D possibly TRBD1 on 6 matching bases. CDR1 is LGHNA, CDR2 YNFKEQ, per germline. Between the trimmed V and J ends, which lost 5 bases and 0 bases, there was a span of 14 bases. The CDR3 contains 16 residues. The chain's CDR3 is CASSRQQGLSGNTIYF. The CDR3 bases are TGTGCCAGCAGCAGACAACAGGGCCTCTCTGGAAACACCATATATTTT.

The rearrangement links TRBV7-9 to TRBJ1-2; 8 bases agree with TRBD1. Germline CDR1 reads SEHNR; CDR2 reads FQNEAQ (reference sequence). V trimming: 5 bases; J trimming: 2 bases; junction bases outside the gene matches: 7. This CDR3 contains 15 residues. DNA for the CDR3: TGTGCCAGCAGCGCGACAGGGGTCAAAAACTATGGCTACACCTTC. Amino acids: CASSATGVKNYGYTF.

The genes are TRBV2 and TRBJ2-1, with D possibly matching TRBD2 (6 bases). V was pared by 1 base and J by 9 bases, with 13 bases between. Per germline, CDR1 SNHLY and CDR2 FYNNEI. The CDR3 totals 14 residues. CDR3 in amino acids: CASSEGGGTGEQFF. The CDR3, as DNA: TGTGCCAGCAGTGAAGGCGGCGGGACGGGTGAGCAGTTCTTC.

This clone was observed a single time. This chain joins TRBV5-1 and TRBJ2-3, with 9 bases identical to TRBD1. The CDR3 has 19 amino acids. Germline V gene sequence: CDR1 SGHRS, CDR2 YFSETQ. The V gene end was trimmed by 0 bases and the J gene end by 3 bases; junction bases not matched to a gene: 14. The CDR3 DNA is TGCGCCAGCAGCTTGGCTTTGAGGACAGGGGATTTTTTGACAGATACGCAGTATTTT. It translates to CASSLALRTGDFLTDTQYF.

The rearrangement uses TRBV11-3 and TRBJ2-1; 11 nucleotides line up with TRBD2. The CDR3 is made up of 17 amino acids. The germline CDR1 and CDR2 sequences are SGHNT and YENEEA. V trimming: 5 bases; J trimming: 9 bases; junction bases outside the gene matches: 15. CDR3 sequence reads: CASSPNPGLAGGAEQFF. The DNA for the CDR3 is TGTGCCAGCAGCCCCAACCCCGGGCTAGCGGGGGGAGCTGAGCAGTTCTTC.

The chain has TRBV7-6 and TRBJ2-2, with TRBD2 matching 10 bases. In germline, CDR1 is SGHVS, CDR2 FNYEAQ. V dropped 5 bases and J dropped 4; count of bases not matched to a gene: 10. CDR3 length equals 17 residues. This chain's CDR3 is CASSKTSGTSGTGELFF. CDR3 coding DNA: TGTGCCAGCAGCAAAACTAGCGGGACCTCGGGCACCGGGGAGCTGTTTTTT. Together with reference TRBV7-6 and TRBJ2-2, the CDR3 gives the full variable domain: GAGVSQSPRYKVTKRGQDVALRCDPISGHVSLYWYRQALGQGPEFLTYFNYEAQQDKSGLPNDRFSAERPEGSISTLTIQRTEQRDSAMYRCASSKTSGTSGTGELFFGEGSRLTVL.

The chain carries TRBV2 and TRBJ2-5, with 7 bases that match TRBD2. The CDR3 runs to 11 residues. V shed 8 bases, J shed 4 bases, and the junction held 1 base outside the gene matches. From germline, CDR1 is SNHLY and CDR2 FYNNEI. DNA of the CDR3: TGTGCCAGCGGCGGGGGAGAGACCCAGTACTTC. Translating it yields CASGGGETQYF. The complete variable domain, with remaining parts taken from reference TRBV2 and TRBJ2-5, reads EPEVTQTPSHQVTQMGQEVILRCVPISNHLYFYWYRQILGQKVEFLVSFYNNEISEKSEIFDDQFSVERPDGSNFTLKIRSTKLEDSAMYFCASGGGETQYFGPGTRLLVL.

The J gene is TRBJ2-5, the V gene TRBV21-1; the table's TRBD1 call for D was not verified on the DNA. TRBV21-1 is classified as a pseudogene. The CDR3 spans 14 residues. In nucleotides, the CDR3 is TGTGCCAGCAGCAAAGGGACAGAGCAAGAGACCCAGTACTTC. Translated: CASSKGTEQETQYF.

CDR3 loop: CASSSGQDSYQETQYF. In DNA form, the CDR3 reads TGTGCCAGCAGCTCCGGACAGGATTCCTACCAAGAGACCCAGTACTTC. This sequence joins TRBV7-3 and TRBJ2-5, with 7 bases aligning to TRBD1. Germline CDR1 is SGHTA and CDR2 is FQGTGA. CDR3 length: 16 residues. V was clipped by 4 bases and J by 0 bases; unmatched bases: 8.

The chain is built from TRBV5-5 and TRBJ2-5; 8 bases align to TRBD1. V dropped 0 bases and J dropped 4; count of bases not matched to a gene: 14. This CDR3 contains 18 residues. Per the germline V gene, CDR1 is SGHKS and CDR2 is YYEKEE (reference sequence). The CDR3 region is CASSLVFRGQGAGETQYF. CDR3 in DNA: TGTGCCAGCAGCTTGGTGTTTCGAGGGCAGGGGGCAGGAGAGACCCAGTACTTC.

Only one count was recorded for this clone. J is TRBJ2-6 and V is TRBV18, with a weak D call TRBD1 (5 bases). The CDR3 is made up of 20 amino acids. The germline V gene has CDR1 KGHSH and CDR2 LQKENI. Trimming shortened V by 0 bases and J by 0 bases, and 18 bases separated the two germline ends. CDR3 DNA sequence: TGTGCCAGCTCACCACCGCCCGAGACTGGGGCTCTCTCTGGGGCCAACGTCCTGACTTTC. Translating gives CASSPPPETGALSGANVLTF.

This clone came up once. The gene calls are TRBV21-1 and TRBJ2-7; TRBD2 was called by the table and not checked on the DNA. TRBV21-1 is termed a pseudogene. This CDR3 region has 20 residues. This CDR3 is CATSLRSGSTHTHEVYEQYV. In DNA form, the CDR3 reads TGTGCCACCTCGTTACGGTCCGGGAGCACCCATACTCACGAGGTGTACGAGCAGTACGTC.

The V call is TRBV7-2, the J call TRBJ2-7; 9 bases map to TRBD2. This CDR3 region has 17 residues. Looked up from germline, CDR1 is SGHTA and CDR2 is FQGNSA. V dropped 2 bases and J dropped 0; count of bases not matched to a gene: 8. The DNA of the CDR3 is TGTGCCAGCAGCTTAAGCGGGGGGCCCTGGAGCTCCTACGAGCAGTACTTC. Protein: CASSLSGGPWSSYEQYF.

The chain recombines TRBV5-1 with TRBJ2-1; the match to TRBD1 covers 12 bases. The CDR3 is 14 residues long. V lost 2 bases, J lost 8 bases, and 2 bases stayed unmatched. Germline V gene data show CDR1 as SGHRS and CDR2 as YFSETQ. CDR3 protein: CASSLGTGGDEQFF. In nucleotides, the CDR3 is TGCGCCAGCAGCTTAGGGACAGGGGGCGATGAGCAGTTCTTC.

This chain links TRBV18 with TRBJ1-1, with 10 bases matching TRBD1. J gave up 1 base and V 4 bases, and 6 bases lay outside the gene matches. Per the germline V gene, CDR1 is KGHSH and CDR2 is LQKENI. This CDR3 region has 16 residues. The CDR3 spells CASSLNRQGANTEAFF. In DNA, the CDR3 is TGTGCCAGCTCACTAAACCGACAGGGGGCGAACACTGAAGCTTTCTTT.

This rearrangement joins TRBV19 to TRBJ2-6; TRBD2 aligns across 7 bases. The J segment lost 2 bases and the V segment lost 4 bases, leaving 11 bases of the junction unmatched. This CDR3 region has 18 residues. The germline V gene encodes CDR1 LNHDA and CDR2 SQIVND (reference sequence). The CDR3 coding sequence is TGTGCCAGTAGTAGCGGGTGGGAGGGAAGTGCTGGGGCCAACGTCCTGACTTTC. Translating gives CASSSGWEGSAGANVLTF.

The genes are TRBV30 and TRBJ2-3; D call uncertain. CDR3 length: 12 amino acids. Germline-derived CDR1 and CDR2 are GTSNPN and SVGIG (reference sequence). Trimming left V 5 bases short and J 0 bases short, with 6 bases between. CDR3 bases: TGTGCCTGGTATCCCAGCACAGATACGCAGTATTTT. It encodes CAWYPSTDTQYF. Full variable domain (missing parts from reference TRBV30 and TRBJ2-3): SQTIHQWPATLVQPVGSPLSLECTVEGTSNPNLYWYRQAAGRGLQLLFYSVGIGQISSEVPQNLSASRPQDRQFILSSKKLLLSDSGFYLCAWYPSTDTQYFGPGTRLTVL.

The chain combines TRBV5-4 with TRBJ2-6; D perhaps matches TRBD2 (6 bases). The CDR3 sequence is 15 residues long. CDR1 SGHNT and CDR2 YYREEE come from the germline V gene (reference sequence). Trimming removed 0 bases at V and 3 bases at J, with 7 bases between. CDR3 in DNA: TGTGCCAGCAGCTTGGGCGGGATTGGGGCCAACGTCCTGACTTTC. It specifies CASSLGGIGANVLTF.

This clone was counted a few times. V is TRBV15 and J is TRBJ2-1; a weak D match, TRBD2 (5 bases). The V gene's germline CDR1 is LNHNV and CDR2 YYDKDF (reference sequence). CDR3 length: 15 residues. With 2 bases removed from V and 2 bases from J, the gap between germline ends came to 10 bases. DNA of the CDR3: TGTGCCACCAGCAGACGTACCGGGACCTACAATGAGCAGTTCTTC. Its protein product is CATSRRTGTYNEQFF. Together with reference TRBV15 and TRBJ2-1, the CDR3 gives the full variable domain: DAMVIQNPRYQVTQFGKPVTLSCSQTLNHNVMYWYQQKSSQAPKLLFHYYDKDFNNEADTPDNFQSRRPNTSFCFLDIRSPGLGDTAMYLCATSRRTGTYNEQFFGPGTRLTVL.

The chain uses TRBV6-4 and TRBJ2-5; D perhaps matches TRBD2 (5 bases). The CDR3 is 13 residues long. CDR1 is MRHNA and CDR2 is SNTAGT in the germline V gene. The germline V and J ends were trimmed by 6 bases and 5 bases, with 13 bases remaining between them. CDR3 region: CASSPTPGETQYF. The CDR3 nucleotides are TGTGCCAGCAGCCCGACTCCGGGGGAGACCCAGTACTTC.

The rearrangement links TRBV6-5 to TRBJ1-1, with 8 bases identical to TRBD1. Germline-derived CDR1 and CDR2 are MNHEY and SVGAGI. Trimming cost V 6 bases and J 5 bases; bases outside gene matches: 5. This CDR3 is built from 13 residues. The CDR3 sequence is CASRDRALTEAFF. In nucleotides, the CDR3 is TGTGCCAGCAGGGACAGGGCTTTGACTGAAGCTTTCTTT.

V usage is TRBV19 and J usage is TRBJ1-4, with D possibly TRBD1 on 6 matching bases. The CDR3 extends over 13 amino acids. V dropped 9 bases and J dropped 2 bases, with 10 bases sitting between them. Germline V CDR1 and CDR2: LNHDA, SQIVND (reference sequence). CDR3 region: CASQGNTNEKLFF. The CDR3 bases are TGTGCCAGCCAGGGGAATACTAATGAAAAACTGTTTTTT.

The CDR3 DNA follows: TGTGCCAGCACCCGGGACAGGGTGGCCGGGGAGCTGTTTTTT. Protein product: CASTRDRVAGELFF. The V gene is TRBV27, the J gene TRBJ2-2; 9 positions agree with TRBD1. Germline CDR1 and CDR2: MNHEY and SMNVEV (reference sequence). V gave up 7 bases and J gave up 6 bases; unmatched junction bases: 6. There are 14 residues in the CDR3.

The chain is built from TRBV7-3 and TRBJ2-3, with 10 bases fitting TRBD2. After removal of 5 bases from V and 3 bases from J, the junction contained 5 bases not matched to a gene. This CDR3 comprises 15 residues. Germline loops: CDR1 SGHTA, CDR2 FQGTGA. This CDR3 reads CASSKAGGPTDTQYF. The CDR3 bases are TGTGCCAGCAGCAAAGCGGGAGGGCCTACAGATACGCAGTATTTT.

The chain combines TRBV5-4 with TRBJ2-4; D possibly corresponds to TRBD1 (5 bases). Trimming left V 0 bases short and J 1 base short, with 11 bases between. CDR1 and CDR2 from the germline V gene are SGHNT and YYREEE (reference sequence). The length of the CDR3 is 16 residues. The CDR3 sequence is CASSLGKPGAKNIQYF. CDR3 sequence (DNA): TGTGCCAGCAGCTTGGGGAAACCAGGGGCCAAAAACATTCAGTACTTC.

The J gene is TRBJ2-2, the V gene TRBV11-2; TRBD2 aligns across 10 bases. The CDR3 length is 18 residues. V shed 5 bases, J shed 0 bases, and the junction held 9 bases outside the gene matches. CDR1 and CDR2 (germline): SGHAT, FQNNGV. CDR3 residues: CASSPRLAGATNTGELFF. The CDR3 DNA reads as TGTGCCAGCAGCCCCAGGCTAGCGGGGGCGACGAACACCGGGGAGCTGTTTTTT.